Following are 5 T cell receptor beta chains from one sample sequenced in a study of T-cell reconstitution after alpha-beta-depleted transplantation in children. This sample's TCRbeta library carried unique molecular identifier barcodes. TCRdb reprocessed the PCR reads with MiXCR, giving one entry per CDR3 protein. The sample shows fewer than 400,000 distinct CDR3 sequences, roughly 22% of them seen only once. Sequenced here: PBMCs from the stem cell graft donor, sampled from the stem cell graft. The receptors originated from a human donor who donated a stem cell graft to a child with acute myeloid leukemia.

The CDR3 protein is CASGAGTANYGYTF. DNA of the CDR3: TGTGCCAGCGGAGCCGGGACAGCTAACTATGGCTACACCTTC. The chain has TRBV2 and TRBJ1-2, with 7 bases fitting TRBD1. There are 14 residues in the CDR3. Germline CDR1 reads SNHLY; CDR2 reads FYNNEI. V shed 8 bases and J 0 bases; nucleotides not matched to a gene: 6. Together with reference TRBV2 and TRBJ1-2, the CDR3 gives the full variable domain: EPEVTQTPSHQVTQMGQEVILRCVPISNHLYFYWYRQILGQKVEFLVSFYNNEISEKSEIFDDQFSVERPDGSNFTLKIRSTKLEDSAMYFCASGAGTANYGYTFGSGTRLTVV.

The chain recombines TRBV5-5 with TRBJ2-1, with 9 bases matching TRBD1. CDR3 length equals 16 residues. Germline CDR1 and CDR2: SGHKS and YYEKEE (reference sequence). Trimming cost V 1 base and J 4 bases; bases outside gene matches: 6. In DNA form, the CDR3 reads TGTGCCAGCAGCTTGTATCCGGGACAGGGTTACAATGAGCAGTTCTTC. This codes for CASSLYPGQGYNEQFF.

This clonotype was counted at least ten times. The rearrangement links TRBV28 to TRBJ2-3; D uncertain. CDR3 size: 12 residues. V gave up 6 bases and J gave up 5 bases, with 9 bases separating them. Germline V lookup: CDR1 MDHEN, CDR2 SYDVKM. The CDR3 DNA reads TGTGCCAGCAGCCCTCGGCGAGATACGCAGTATTTT. This sequence encodes CASSPRRDTQYF.

This chain uses TRBV28 with TRBJ2-5; a weak D match, TRBD1 (6 bases). Germline values: CDR1 MDHEN, CDR2 SYDVKM. V shed 3 bases and J shed 2 bases, with 16 bases lying between them. The CDR3 is made up of 16 amino acids. CDR3 loop: CASSFRAGVGQETQYF. The CDR3 coding sequence is TGTGCCAGCAGTTTTAGGGCAGGGGTCGGTCAAGAGACCCAGTACTTC.

The chain recombines TRBV4-3 with TRBJ2-3; 8 positions agree with TRBD2. CDR3 length: 17 residues. The junction had 9 bases not matched to a gene; V was cut back by 0 bases and J by 4 bases. The germline CDR1 and CDR2 sequences are LGHNA and YSLEER. CDR3 nucleotides: TGCGCCAGCAGCCAAGAGGGGAGTCGGGAGGGCCCAGATACGCAGTATTTT. This translates into CASSQEGSREGPDTQYF.